These T cell receptor beta chains were read from a single sample in a study of blood T cell repertoires in COVID-19. Data came from immunoSEQ multiplex PCR; TCRdb stores just in-frame clones and leaves some out. The table lists about 100,000 clones, roughly nine tenths of them singletons, with about 1.7% in the top ten. What was sequenced was peripheral blood. All receptors derive from a human donor with active COVID-19. The donor label of this sample is uncertain. Both conserved end residues are part of each CDR3. Each record gives: clone size, V gene, J gene, D gene, CDR3 protein, CDR3 DNA. A D gene is named only where the DNA matches it firmly. A clone size is listed for some rows: how often the clone was seen (once, few, many), or a class if it is expanded.

once	TRBV6-2/TRBV6-3	TRBJ2-2	-	CASSSAGAGELFF	TGTGCCAGCAGTTCTGCAGGGGCCGGGGAGCTGTTTTTT
-	TRBV4-2	TRBJ2-2	-	CASSQAWHGAGELFF	TGTGCCAGCAGCCAAGCTTGGCACGGGGCCGGGGAGCTGTTTTTT
-	TRBV5-5	TRBJ1-4	-	CASSLIADNEKLFF	TGTGCCAGCAGCTTGATTGCAGATAATGAAAAACTGTTTTTT
-	TRBV4-3	TRBJ2-1	TRBD2	CASSQVGWGGSYNEQFF	TGCGCCAGCAGCCAAGTGGGGTGGGGGGGATCCTACAATGAGCAGTTCTTC
-	TRBV19	TRBJ2-1	TRBD1	CASSIGPPGQAYNEQFF	TGTGCCAGTAGTATAGGTCCACCTGGACAGGCCTACAATGAGCAGTTCTTC
-	TRBV25-1	TRBJ1-1	-	CASSVPWGRETFF	TGTGCCAGCAGTGTACCCTGGGGGAGGGAAACTTTCTTT
-	TRBV18	TRBJ2-3	-	CASSPAQIASTDTQYF	TGTGCCAGCTCACCTGCGCAGATAGCTAGCACAGATACGCAGTATTTT
-	TRBV21-1	TRBJ1-1	-	CASSKVTDRGLMNTEAFF	TGTGCCAGCAGCAAAGTAACGGACAGGGGGTTAATGAACACTGAAGCTTTCTTT
-	TRBV27	TRBJ2-7	-	CASSLWAGSILSYEQYF	TGTGCCAGCAGTTTATGGGCAGGTTCGATCCTGTCCTACGAGCAGTACTTC
-	TRBV12-5	TRBJ2-7	-	CASGLVGVLSYEQYF	TGTGCTAGTGGTTTGGTAGGAGTTCTCTCCTACGAGCAGTACTTC
-	TRBV7-9	TRBJ1-5	-	CASSSRGEGQPQHF	TGTGCCAGCAGCTCCCGGGGGGAAGGACAGCCCCAGCATTTT
-	TRBV10-2	TRBJ1-1	TRBD1	CASSESLVGQEAFF	TGCGCCAGCAGTGAGTCGCTCGTGGGACAGGAAGCTTTCTTT
-	TRBV4-1	TRBJ2-3	-	CASSQVPGTQYF	TGCGCCAGCAGCCAAGTGCCCGGTACGCAGTATTTT
-	TRBV9	TRBJ2-1	TRBD2	CASSVEGGGASSYNEQFF	TGTGCCAGCAGCGTAGAAGGCGGGGGGGCCTCTTCCTACAATGAGCAGTTCTTC
-	TRBV14	TRBJ1-2	-	CASSQTQGLWSYTF	TGTGCCAGCAGCCAAACTCAGGGACTTTGGAGCTACACCTTC
once	TRBV7-6	TRBJ2-7	TRBD1	CASSVDGTAYEQYF	TGTGCCAGCAGCGTCGATGGGACAGCCTACGAGCAGTACTTC
-	TRBV6-5	TRBJ1-4	TRBD1	CASTRGLREKLFF	TGTGCCAGCACCAGGGGGCTTCGGGAAAAACTGTTTTTT
-	TRBV6-6	TRBJ2-7	-	CASRKPLYEQYF	TGTGCCAGCAGAAAACCACTGTACGAGCAGTACTTC
-	TRBV5-6	TRBJ1-2	-	CASTVTGSVVYTF	TGTGCCAGCACTGTGACCGGGAGTGTCGTCTACACCTTC
-	TRBV28	TRBJ1-2	TRBD1	CASSRDRVGGYTF	TGTGCCAGCAGCCGGGACAGGGTTGGAGGCTACACCTTC
-	TRBV29-1	TRBJ2-3	-	CSVEDRGSLTDTQYF	TGCAGCGTTGAAGATAGAGGGTCCCTAACAGATACGCAGTATTTT
once	TRBV4-3	TRBJ1-1	-	CASSQDFQGTEAFF	TGCGCCAGCAGCCAAGATTTTCAGGGGACTGAAGCTTTCTTT
-	TRBV3-1/TRBV3-2	TRBJ2-1	TRBD1	CASSPNSFRGNEQFF	TGTGCCAGCAGCCCAAACTCCTTCAGGGGGAATGAGCAGTTCTTC
-	TRBV5-6	TRBJ1-2	-	CASTVTAGYGYTF	TGTGCCAGCACCGTGACAGCGGGCTATGGCTACACCTTC
-	TRBV9	TRBJ2-7	-	CASSVGPEDEQYF	TGTGCCAGCAGCGTAGGCCCCGAGGACGAGCAGTACTTC
-	TRBV28	TRBJ2-7	TRBD1	CASLGTGAYEQYF	TGTGCCAGCCTCGGGACAGGGGCCTACGAGCAGTACTTC
-	TRBV4-2	TRBJ1-1	TRBD1	CASSRRTGDPTEAFF	TGTGCCAGCAGTCGACGGACAGGGGATCCCACTGAAGCTTTCTTT
once	TRBV3-1/TRBV3-2	TRBJ2-4	TRBD2	CASSQITLGTRGNIQYF	TGTGCCAGCAGCCAAATCACGCTGGGGACTAGGGGAAACATTCAGTACTTC
few	TRBV11-2	TRBJ2-5	TRBD2	CASSFWGGGRETQYF	TGTGCCAGCAGCTTCTGGGGGGGAGGGCGAGAGACCCAGTACTTC
-	TRBV5-1	TRBJ2-3	-	CASSRDTNPDTQYF	TGCGCCAGCAGCCGGGACACCAACCCAGATACGCAGTATTTT
-	TRBV5-6	TRBJ2-7	TRBD1	CASSLALQGNEQYF	TGTGCCAGCAGCTTGGCCCTACAGGGGAACGAGCAGTACTTC
-	TRBV24-1	TRBJ2-1	TRBD1	CATRPGQGTYNEQFF	TGTGCCACCAGACCGGGACAGGGAACCTACAATGAGCAGTTCTTC